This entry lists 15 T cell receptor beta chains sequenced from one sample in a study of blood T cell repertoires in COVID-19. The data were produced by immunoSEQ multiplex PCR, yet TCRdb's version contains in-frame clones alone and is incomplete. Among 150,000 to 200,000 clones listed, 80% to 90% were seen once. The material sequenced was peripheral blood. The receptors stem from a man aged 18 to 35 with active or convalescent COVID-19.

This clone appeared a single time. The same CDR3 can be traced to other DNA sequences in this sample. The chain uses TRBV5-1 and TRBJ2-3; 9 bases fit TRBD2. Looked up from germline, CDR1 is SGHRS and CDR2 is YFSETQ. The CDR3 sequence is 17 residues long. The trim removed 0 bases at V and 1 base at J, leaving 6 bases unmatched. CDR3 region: CASSLAVAGGGTDTQYF. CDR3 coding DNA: TGCGCCAGCAGCTTGGCCGTGGCGGGAGGGGGCACAGATACGCAGTATTTT.

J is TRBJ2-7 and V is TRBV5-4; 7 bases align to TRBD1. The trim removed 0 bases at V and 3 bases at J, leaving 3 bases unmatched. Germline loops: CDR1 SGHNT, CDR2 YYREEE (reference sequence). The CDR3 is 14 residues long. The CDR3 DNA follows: TGTGCCAGCAGCTTGGGAGCAGGGGGCTACGAGCAGTACTTC. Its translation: CASSLGAGGYEQYF.

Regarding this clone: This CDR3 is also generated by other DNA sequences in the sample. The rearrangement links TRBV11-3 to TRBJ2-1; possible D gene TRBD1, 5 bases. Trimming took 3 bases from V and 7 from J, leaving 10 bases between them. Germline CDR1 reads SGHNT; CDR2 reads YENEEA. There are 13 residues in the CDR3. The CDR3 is CASSLGLVNEQFF. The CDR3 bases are TGTGCCAGCAGCTTGGGGCTAGTTAATGAGCAGTTCTTC.

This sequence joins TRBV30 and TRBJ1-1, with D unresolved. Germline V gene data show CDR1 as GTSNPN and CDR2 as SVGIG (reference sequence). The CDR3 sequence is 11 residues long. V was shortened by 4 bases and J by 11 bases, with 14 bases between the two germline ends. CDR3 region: CAWTEEVTAFF. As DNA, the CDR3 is TGTGCCTGGACCGAAGAGGTGACGGCTTTCTTT.

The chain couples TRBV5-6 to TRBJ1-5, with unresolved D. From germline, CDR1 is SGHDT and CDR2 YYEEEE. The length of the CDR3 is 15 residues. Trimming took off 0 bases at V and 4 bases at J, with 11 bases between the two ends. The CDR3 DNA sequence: TGTGCCAGCAGCTTGGGAGGGAACAAGAATCAGCCCCAGCATTTT. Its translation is CASSLGGNKNQPQHF.

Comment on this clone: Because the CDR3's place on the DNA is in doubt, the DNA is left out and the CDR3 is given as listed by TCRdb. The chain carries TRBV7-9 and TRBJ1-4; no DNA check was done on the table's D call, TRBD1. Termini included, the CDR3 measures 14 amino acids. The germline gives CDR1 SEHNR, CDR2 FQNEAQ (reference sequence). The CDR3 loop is CASSFGSGGQGLFF.

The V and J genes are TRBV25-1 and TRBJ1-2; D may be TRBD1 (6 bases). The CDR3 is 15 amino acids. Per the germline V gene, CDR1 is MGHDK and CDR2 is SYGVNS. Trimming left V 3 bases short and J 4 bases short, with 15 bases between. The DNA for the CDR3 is TGTGCCAGCAGTGATCCAGGAAACAGGGCCTATGGCTACACCTTC. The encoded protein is CASSDPGNRAYGYTF.

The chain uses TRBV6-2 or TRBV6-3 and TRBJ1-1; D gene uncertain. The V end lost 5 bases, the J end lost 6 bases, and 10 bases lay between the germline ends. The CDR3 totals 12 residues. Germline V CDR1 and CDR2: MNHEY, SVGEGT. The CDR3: CASSAQRAEAFF. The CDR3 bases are TGTGCCAGCAGTGCTCAGCGAGCTGAAGCTTTCTTT.

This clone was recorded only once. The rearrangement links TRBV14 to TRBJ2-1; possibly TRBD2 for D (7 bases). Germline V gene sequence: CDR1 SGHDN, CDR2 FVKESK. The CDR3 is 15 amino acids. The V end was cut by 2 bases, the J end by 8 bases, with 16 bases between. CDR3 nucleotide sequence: TGTGCCAGCAGCCAATTGGGGGGGCCCAGGGATGAGCAGTTCTTC. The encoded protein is CASSQLGGPRDEQFF. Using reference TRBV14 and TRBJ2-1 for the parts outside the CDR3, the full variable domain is EAGVTQFPSHSVIEKGQTVTLRCDPISGHDNLYWYRRVMGKEIKFLLHFVKESKQDESGMPNNRFLAERTGGTYSTLKVQPAELEDSGVYFCASSQLGGPRDEQFFGPGTRLTVL.

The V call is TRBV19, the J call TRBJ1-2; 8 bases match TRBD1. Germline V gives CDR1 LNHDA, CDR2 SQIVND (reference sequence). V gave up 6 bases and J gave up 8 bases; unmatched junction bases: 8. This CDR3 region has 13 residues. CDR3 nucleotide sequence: TGTGCCAGTAGCACTGGGACAGGTGGCGGCTACACCTTC. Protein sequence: CASSTGTGGGYTF.

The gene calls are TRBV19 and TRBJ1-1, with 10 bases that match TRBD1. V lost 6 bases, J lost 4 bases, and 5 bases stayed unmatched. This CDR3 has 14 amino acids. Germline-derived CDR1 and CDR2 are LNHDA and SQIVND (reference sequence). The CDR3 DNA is TGTGCCAGTAGGGAGGGACAGGGGTTCACTGAAGCTTTCTTT. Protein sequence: CASREGQGFTEAFF. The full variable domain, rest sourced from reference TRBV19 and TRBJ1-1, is DGGITQSPKYLFRKEGQNVTLSCEQNLNHDAMYWYRQDPGQGLRLIYYSQIVNDFQKGDIAEGYSVSREKKESFPLTVTSAQKNPTAFYLCASREGQGFTEAFFGQGTRLTVV.

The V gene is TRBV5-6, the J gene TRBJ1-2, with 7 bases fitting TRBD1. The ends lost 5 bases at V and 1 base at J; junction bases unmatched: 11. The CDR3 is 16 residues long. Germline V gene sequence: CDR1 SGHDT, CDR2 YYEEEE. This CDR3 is CASRRFGTDINYGYTF. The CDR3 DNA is TGTGCCAGCAGGCGTTTTGGGACAGATATTAACTATGGCTACACCTTC.

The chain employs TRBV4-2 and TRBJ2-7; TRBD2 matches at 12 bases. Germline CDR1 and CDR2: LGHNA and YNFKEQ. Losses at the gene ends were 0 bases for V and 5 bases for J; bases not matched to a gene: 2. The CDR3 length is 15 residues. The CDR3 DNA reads TGTGCCAGCAGCCAAGAGACTAGCGGGGGCCACGAGCAGTACTTC. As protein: CASSQETSGGHEQYF.

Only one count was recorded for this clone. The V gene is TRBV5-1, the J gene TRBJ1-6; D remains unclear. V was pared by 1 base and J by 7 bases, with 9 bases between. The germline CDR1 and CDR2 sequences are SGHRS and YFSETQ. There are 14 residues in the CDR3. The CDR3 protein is CASSLSQENSPLHF. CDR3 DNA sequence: TGCGCCAGCAGCTTGAGTCAGGAAAATTCACCCCTCCACTTT.

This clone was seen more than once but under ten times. This CDR3 reads CASSSDRPRYIYGYTF. CDR3 DNA sequence: TGTGCCAGCAGCTCTGACAGGCCGCGATATATCTATGGCTACACCTTC. The V and J genes are TRBV7-2 and TRBJ1-2; weak D call: TRBD1 (6 bases). Trimming left V 4 bases short and J 4 bases short, with 19 bases between. The CDR3 is 16 residues long. In germline, CDR1 is SGHTA, CDR2 FQGNSA.